This entry features one TCR beta chain sequence. Antigen: not known. The record originates from a study of blood T cells in healthy people across ages. Findings and limits, study-wide: PBMCs went unsorted, and a conclusive naive versus antigen-experienced comparison was therefore prevented. With age, beta diversity per million T cells declined roughly linearly, significantly by 40 to 50.

CDR3 length: 16 residues. The V and J ends lost 0 bases and 11 bases, in that order; junction bases with no gene match: 11. Germline CDR1 SGDLS, CDR2 YYNGEE. The use of a sample-barcoded 5' primer and a J-beta primer mix characterized a second PCR of roughly 6 to 11 cycles. MiXCR, applied by TCRdb to the 5' RACE reads, yields one record per CDR3 protein. The sample consists of about 1,400,000 distinct CDR3 sequences, roughly 40% of them appearing once. The source material was blood. This receptor was taken from a woman in her late teens or twenties in good health. The chain links TRBV9 to TRBJ2-1; the match to TRBD2 covers 10 bases. In DNA, the CDR3 is TGTGCCAGCAGCGTAGTGGGCGGGACTAGCGCCTCGAAGCAGTTCTTC. Translated, it gives CASSVVGGTSASKQFF.